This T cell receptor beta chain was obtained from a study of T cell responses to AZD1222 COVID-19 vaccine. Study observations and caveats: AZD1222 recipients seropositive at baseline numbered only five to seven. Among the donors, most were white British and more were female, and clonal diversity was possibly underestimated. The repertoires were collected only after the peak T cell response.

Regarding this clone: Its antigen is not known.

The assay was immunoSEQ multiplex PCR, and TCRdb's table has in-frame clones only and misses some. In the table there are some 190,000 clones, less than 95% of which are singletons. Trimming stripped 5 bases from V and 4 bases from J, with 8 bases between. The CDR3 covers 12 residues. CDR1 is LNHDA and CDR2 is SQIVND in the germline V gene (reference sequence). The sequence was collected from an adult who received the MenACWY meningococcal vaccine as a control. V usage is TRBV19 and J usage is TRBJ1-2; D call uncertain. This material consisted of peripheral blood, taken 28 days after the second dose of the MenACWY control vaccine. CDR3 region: CASSVQAYGYTF. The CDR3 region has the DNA TGTGCCAGTAGTGTCCAGGCCTATGGCTACACCTTC. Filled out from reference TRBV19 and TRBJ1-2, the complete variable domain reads DGGITQSPKYLFRKEGQNVTLSCEQNLNHDAMYWYRQDPGQGLRLIYYSQIVNDFQKGDIAEGYSVSREKKESFPLTVTSAQKNPTAFYLCASSVQAYGYTFGSGTRLTVV.